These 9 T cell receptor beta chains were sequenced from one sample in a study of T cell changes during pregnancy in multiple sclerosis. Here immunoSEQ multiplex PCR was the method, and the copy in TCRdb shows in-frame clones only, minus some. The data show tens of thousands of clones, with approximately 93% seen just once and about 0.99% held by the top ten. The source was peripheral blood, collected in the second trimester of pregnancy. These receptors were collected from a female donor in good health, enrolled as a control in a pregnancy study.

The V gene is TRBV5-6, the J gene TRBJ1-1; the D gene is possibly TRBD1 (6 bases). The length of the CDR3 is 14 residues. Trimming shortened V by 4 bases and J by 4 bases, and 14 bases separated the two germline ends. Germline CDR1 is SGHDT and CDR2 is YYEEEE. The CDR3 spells CASSHTGFSTEAFF. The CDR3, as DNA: TGTGCCAGCAGCCACACAGGGTTTAGCACTGAAGCTTTCTTT.

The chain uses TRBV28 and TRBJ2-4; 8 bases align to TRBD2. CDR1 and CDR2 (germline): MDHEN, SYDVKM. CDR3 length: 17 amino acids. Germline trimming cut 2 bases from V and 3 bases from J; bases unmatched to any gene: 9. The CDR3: CASSLPGGGRRKNIQYF. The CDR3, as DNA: TGTGCCAGCAGTTTACCGGGGGGGGGCCGGCGCAAAAACATTCAGTACTTC.

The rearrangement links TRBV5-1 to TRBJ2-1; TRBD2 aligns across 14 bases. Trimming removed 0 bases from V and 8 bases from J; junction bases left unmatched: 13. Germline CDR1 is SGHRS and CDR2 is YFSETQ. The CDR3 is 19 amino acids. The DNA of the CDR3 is TGCGCCAGCAGCTTGGGGCGAAGCAGGACTAGCGGGAGGATGGATGAGCAGTTCTTC. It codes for CASSLGRSRTSGRMDEQFF.

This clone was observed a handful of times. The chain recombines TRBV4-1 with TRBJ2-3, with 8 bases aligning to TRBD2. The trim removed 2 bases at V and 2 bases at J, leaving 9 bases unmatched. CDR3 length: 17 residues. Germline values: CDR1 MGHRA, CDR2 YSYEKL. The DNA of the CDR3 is TGCGCCAGCAGCCAAAGGGGGATGACTAGCGCCACAGATACGCAGTATTTT. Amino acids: CASSQRGMTSATDTQYF.

The CDR3 DNA follows: TGTGCCAGCTCACCACTGAGTCGAAGCGGGAACACCGGGGAGCTGTTTTTT. Translated: CASSPLSRSGNTGELFF. This chain uses TRBV18 with TRBJ2-2; maybe TRBD2 (5 bases). The CDR3 is made up of 17 amino acids. Per the germline V gene, CDR1 is KGHSH and CDR2 is LQKENI. The germline V and J ends were trimmed by 1 base and 1 base, with 13 bases remaining between them.

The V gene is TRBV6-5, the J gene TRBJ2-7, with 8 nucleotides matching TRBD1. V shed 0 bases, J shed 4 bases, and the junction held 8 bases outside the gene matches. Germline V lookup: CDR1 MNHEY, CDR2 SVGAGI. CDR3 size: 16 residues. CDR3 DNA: TGTGCCAGCAGTTACTCGAGAAGTCAGGGGGCTTACGAGCAGTACTTC. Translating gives CASSYSRSQGAYEQYF.

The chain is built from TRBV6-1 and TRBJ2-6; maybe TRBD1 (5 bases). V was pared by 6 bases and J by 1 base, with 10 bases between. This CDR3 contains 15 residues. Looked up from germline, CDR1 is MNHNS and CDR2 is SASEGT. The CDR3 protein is CASSVQGSGANVLTF. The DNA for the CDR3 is TGTGCCAGCAGCGTCCAGGGTTCTGGGGCCAACGTCCTGACTTTC.

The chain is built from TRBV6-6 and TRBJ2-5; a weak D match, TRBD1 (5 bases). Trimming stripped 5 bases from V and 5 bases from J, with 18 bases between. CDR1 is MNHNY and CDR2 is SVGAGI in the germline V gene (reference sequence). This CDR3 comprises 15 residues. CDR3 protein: CASSPQAFPGETQYF. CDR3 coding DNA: TGTGCCAGCAGTCCACAGGCCTTCCCAGGGGAGACCCAGTACTTC.

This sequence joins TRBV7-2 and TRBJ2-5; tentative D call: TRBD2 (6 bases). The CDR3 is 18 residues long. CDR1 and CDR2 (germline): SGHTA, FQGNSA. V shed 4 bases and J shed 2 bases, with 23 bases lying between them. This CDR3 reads CASSYLPRGSPSQETQYF. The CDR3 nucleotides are TGTGCCAGCAGCTACCTCCCTCGGGGGTCCCCTTCGCAAGAGACCCAGTACTTC.